One sample yielded the 3 T cell receptor beta chains listed below, sequenced in a study of blood T cells in healthy people across ages. A second PCR, run for about 6 to 12 cycles, used a sample-barcoded 5' primer plus a J-beta primer mix. TCRdb used MiXCR to reprocess the 5' RACE reads, holding one entry per CDR3 protein. The sample contains more than 800,000 distinct CDR3 sequences, roughly 26% of which appear only once. Material: blood. These receptors were taken from a woman over 75 in good health.

In this sample, this clonotype turned up many times. V and J are TRBV2 and TRBJ2-3; 8 nucleotides agree with TRBD2. Germline V gene sequence: CDR1 SNHLY, CDR2 FYNNEI. J was trimmed by 6 bases and V by 6 bases; bases with no gene match: 8. This CDR3 spans 14 amino acids. The CDR3 reads CASSRTSGRDTQYF. DNA of the CDR3: TGTGCCAGCAGCCGAACTAGCGGCAGGGATACGCAGTATTTT.

For this clonotype: A much larger clone is a single base away; this may be a read error. The chain links TRBV5-1 to TRBJ2-1, with a possible D match to TRBD1 (6 bases). Germline lookup yields CDR1 SGHRS and CDR2 YFSETQ. The CDR3 totals 14 residues. The CDR3 bases are TGCACCAGCAGGTTACAGGGCCCAGACAATGAGCAGTTCTTC. Residues: CTSRLQGPDNEQFF.

This clonotype was seen only a few times. The rearrangement joins TRBV20-1 to TRBJ1-2; D is unclear. Deletions cut 2 bases from V and 6 bases from J, with 7 bases between. Per germline, CDR1 DFQATT and CDR2 SNEGSKA (reference sequence). The CDR3 covers 11 residues. CDR3 region: CSARSEHGYTF. As DNA, the CDR3 is TGCAGTGCTAGATCCGAGCATGGCTACACCTTC.